This T cell receptor beta chain was profiled in a study of blood T cells in healthy people across ages. Details on this clonotype: Its matching antigen is unknown.

This CDR3 has 15 residues. Germline CDR1 is SGHVS and CDR2 is FNYEAQ. V gave up 4 bases and J gave up 10 bases; unmatched junction bases: 10. Together with a sample-barcoded 5' primer, a J-beta primer mix was included in a second PCR lasting 7 to 11 cycles. A template-switch adaptor containing 12 random nucleotides labeled each cDNA molecule. MiXCR, run by TCRdb on the 5' RACE reads, gives a single entry per CDR3 protein. The sample comprises about 630,000 distinct CDR3 sequences, around 21% of which are singletons, and more than 3% rests with the top ten. Whole-study findings and limits: Estimated diversity across one million T cells was deemed an underestimate. PBMCs went unsorted, and a conclusive naive versus antigen-experienced comparison was therefore prevented.

The chain combines TRBV7-6 with TRBJ1-6; 7 bases map to TRBD1. Specimen: blood. The TCR originated in a man aged 65 to 85 in good health. The CDR3 DNA sequence: TGTGCCAGCAGCTCACTGACAGGGACGGGGTCACCCCTCCACTTT. Translation: CASSSLTGTGSPLHF.